These 16 T cell receptor beta chains came from one sample sequenced in a study of blood T cell repertoires in COVID-19. The method was immunoSEQ multiplex PCR; TCRdb's version includes in-frame clones alone and lacks a portion of them. Of 110,000 to 150,000 clones listed, 65% to 85% are singletons. The specimen sequenced was peripheral blood. The receptors were sampled from a woman aged 45-60 years with acute or convalescent COVID-19.

The chain carries TRBV6-2 or TRBV6-3 and TRBJ2-1; tentative D call: TRBD2 (6 bases). V was cut by 2 bases and J by 5 bases, with 22 bases left in between. Germline V gene lookup returns CDR1 MNHEY and CDR2 SVGEGT. The CDR3 runs 18 residues. Here the CDR3 DNA reads TGTGCCAGCAGTTACCGACCTGGACTAAACTCCCTTAACAATGAGCAGTTCTTC. As protein: CASSYRPGLNSLNNEQFF.

The chain has TRBV25-1 and TRBJ2-1, with 8 bases that match TRBD2. Per germline, CDR1 MGHDK and CDR2 SYGVNS. The CDR3 is 15 amino acids. The trim removed 1 base at V and 6 bases at J, leaving 5 bases unmatched. The CDR3 loop is CASSEFSGGPNEQFF. The CDR3 region has the DNA TGTGCCAGCAGTGAATTTTCGGGGGGGCCCAATGAGCAGTTCTTC.

The genes are TRBV29-1 and TRBJ1-1, with 9 nucleotides matching TRBD1. J was trimmed by 1 base and V by 6 bases; bases with no gene match: 3. The germline gives CDR1 SQVTM, CDR2 ANQGSEA. This CDR3 spans 13 amino acids. CDR3 residues: CSVRTGENTEAFF. DNA for the CDR3: TGCAGCGTCCGGACAGGGGAGAACACTGAAGCTTTCTTT.

The chain combines TRBV25-1 with TRBJ1-3, with D possibly being TRBD1 (6 bases). In germline, CDR1 is MGHDK, CDR2 SYGVNS. The CDR3 sequence is 13 residues long. V lost 5 bases and J lost 4, with 9 bases in between. Written as DNA, the CDR3 is TGTGCCAGCAGTACAGGGTTCGGAAACACCATATATTTT. Its translation: CASSTGFGNTIYF.

This rearrangement joins TRBV18 to TRBJ1-5, with 8 bases fitting TRBD1. CDR1 is KGHSH and CDR2 is LQKENI in the germline V gene. The CDR3 extends over 14 amino acids. The V gene end was trimmed by 0 bases and the J gene end by 9 bases; junction bases not matched to a gene: 4. This CDR3 is CASSPPQGAWPQHF. DNA for the CDR3: TGTGCCAGCTCACCACCTCAGGGGGCCTGGCCCCAGCATTTT.

This chain uses TRBV4-2 with TRBJ2-1; D is ambiguous. The CDR3 loop spans 15 amino acids. V lost 4 bases to trimming and J lost 3 bases, with 13 bases between them. Germline V gene sequence: CDR1 LGHNA, CDR2 YNFKEQ. As DNA, the CDR3 is TGTGCCAGCAGCCTAGAGACTGCCATCTACAATGAGCAGTTCTTC. Amino acid sequence: CASSLETAIYNEQFF.

CDR3 DNA sequence: TGTGCCAGCAGCTCCCCAAAGCCCAGCGGGGGGCTAACCTGGGAGACCCAGTACTTC. It yields the protein CASSSPKPSGGLTWETQYF. V usage is TRBV5-4 and J usage is TRBJ2-5, with 9 bases that match TRBD2. V gave up 3 bases and J gave up 5 bases; unmatched junction bases: 20. The germline V gene has CDR1 SGHNT and CDR2 YYREEE (reference sequence). The CDR3 has 19 amino acids.

The chain is built from TRBV14 and TRBJ1-2; no reliable D call. Germline CDR1 and CDR2: SGHDN and FVKESK. The CDR3 covers 15 residues. V lost 3 bases and J 4 bases, leaving 15 bases between the germline ends. In DNA form, the CDR3 reads TGTGCCAGCAGCCAGACGGGTGCGGCTAGCTATGGCTACACCTTC. It codes for CASSQTGAASYGYTF.

This clone was recorded once. The V call is TRBV2, the J call TRBJ1-1; D possibly corresponds to TRBD1 (6 bases). This CDR3 comprises 14 residues. V was trimmed by 3 bases and J by 1 base, leaving 9 bases between them. Germline CDR1 and CDR2: SNHLY and FYNNEI. This CDR3 reads CASSEGAGNTEAFF. CDR3 bases: TGTGCCAGCAGTGAGGGGGCAGGGAACACTGAAGCTTTCTTT. Filled out from reference TRBV2 and TRBJ1-1, the complete variable domain reads EPEVTQTPSHQVTQMGQEVILRCVPISNHLYFYWYRQILGQKVEFLVSFYNNEISEKSEIFDDQFSVERPDGSNFTLKIRSTKLEDSAMYFCASSEGAGNTEAFFGQGTRLTVV.

The J gene is TRBJ1-1, the V gene TRBV28; tentative D call: TRBD1 (5 bases). Germline V gene lookup returns CDR1 MDHEN and CDR2 SYDVKM. Trimming shortened V by 5 bases and J by 2 bases, and 12 bases separated the two germline ends. CDR3 length: 14 residues. The chain's CDR3 is CASSQDSHNTEAFF. The CDR3 DNA follows: TGTGCCAGCAGTCAAGACAGTCACAACACTGAAGCTTTCTTT.

The V and J genes are TRBV27 and TRBJ2-7; D gene uncertain. Germline-derived CDR1 and CDR2 are MNHEY and SMNVEV (reference sequence). CDR3 size: 14 residues. V gave up 3 bases and J gave up 0 bases, with 9 bases separating them. The CDR3 sequence: CASSLRGFSYEQYF. The CDR3 bases are TGTGCCAGCAGTTTGCGCGGATTCTCCTACGAGCAGTACTTC.

The rearrangement links TRBV7-6 to TRBJ2-3; 8 nucleotides line up with TRBD1. The CDR3 is made up of 14 amino acids. CDR1 is SGHVS, CDR2 FNYEAQ, per germline. With 3 bases clipped from V and 6 bases from J, the junction kept 5 bases outside the gene matches. For the CDR3, the DNA is TGTGCCAGCAGCTTGACCCAGGGGGCCGATACGCAGTATTTT. The encoded protein is CASSLTQGADTQYF.

V and J are TRBV2 and TRBJ2-7; D possibly corresponds to TRBD2 (5 bases). Per germline, CDR1 SNHLY and CDR2 FYNNEI. This CDR3 has 11 residues. V was shortened by 8 bases and J by 3 bases, with 8 bases between the two germline ends. The CDR3: CASGLYYEQYF. The CDR3 nucleotides read TGTGCCAGCGGACTCTACTACGAGCAGTACTTC.

The chain is built from TRBV11-2 and TRBJ2-3; 7 positions agree with TRBD1. V lost 3 bases to trimming and J lost 6 bases; unmatched junction nucleotides: 6. This CDR3 comprises 14 residues. Germline V lookup: CDR1 SGHAT, CDR2 FQNNGV. In DNA form, the CDR3 reads TGTGCCAGCAGCTTTAATACAGGGGCGGATACGCAGTATTTT. This translates into CASSFNTGADTQYF.

The table lists this clone with a count of one. The chain couples TRBV3-1 (or the pseudogene TRBV3-2) to TRBJ1-6; 7 nucleotides agree with TRBD1. In germline, CDR1 is LGHDT, CDR2 YNNKEL (reference sequence). The V and J ends lost 3 bases and 10 bases, in that order; junction bases with no gene match: 6. This CDR3 region has 14 residues. The CDR3 loop is CASSQRDSNSPLHF. The CDR3 DNA sequence: TGTGCCAGCAGCCAGAGGGACAGTAACTCACCCCTCCACTTT.

The gene calls are TRBV19 and TRBJ1-5; no reliable D call. Per the germline V gene, CDR1 is LNHDA and CDR2 is SQIVND (reference sequence). The CDR3 consists of 14 residues. The V end lost 6 bases, the J end lost 4 bases, and 13 bases lay between the germline ends. CDR3 in DNA: TGTGCCAGTAGCCCGCCCCGGGTGAATCAGCCCCAGCATTTT. Translated: CASSPPRVNQPQHF.